Following are 10 T cell receptor beta chains from one sample sequenced in a study of identical twins. TCRdb used MiXCR to reprocess the 5' RACE reads, holding one entry per CDR3 protein. The profile shows 1.5 million to 2 million distinct CDR3 sequences, less than 40% of them singletons. The source material was cord blood. Every receptor here comes from a newborn girl in good health.

The gene calls are TRBV29-1 and TRBJ2-2, with 12 bases that match TRBD2. The CDR3 consists of 16 residues. Trimming took 1 base from V and 0 from J; bases not matched to a gene: 0. Germline CDR1 is SQVTM and CDR2 is ANQGSEA. CDR3 DNA sequence: TGCAGCGTTGAAGGACTAGCGGGAGCGAACACCGGGGAGCTGTTTTTT. Protein product: CSVEGLAGANTGELFF.

The rearrangement uses TRBV20-1 and TRBJ2-2; D ambiguous. This CDR3 comprises 16 residues. Trimming removed 2 bases at V and 0 bases at J, with 13 bases between. CDR1 is DFQATT and CDR2 is SNEGSKA in the germline V gene (reference sequence). CDR3 loop: CSARWVRVSNTGELFF. As DNA, the CDR3 is TGCAGTGCTAGATGGGTTAGAGTGTCGAACACCGGGGAGCTGTTTTTT.

The genes are TRBV2 and TRBJ1-2; 8 positions match TRBD1. In germline, CDR1 is SNHLY, CDR2 FYNNEI. The ends lost 8 bases at V and 4 bases at J; junction bases unmatched: 3. CDR3 length equals 12 residues. For the CDR3, the DNA is TGTGCCAGCCCTACAGGGGGCTATGGCTACACCTTC. Protein sequence: CASPTGGYGYTF.

The chain combines TRBV24-1 with TRBJ2-7; TRBD1 aligns across 9 bases. The CDR3 loop spans 16 amino acids. The J segment lost 7 bases and the V segment lost 2 bases, leaving 11 bases of the junction unmatched. Germline V gives CDR1 KGHDR, CDR2 SFDVKD. The CDR3 region has the DNA TGTGCCACCAGTGATTCAGACAGGGGGTCCTACAATGAGCAGTACTTC. Translating it yields CATSDSDRGSYNEQYF.

J is TRBJ2-1 and V is TRBV7-9; D unclear. Germline V gives CDR1 SEHNR, CDR2 FQNEAQ (reference sequence). The ends were cut back, 6 bases at V and 10 bases at J, with 1 base in the middle. This CDR3 comprises 8 residues. As DNA, the CDR3 is TGTGCCAGCAGGGAGCAGTTCTTC. Its translation is CASREQFF.

The rearrangement uses TRBV2 and TRBJ2-3; 13 bases are shared with TRBD2. The CDR3 covers 18 residues. Germline trimming cut 5 bases from V and 2 bases from J; bases unmatched to any gene: 10. The germline gives CDR1 SNHLY, CDR2 FYNNEI. The CDR3 region is CASSFLPGLAGPTDTQYF. The CDR3 DNA reads as TGTGCCAGCAGTTTTCTACCGGGACTAGCGGGACCCACAGATACGCAGTATTTT.

This clonotype was detected a few times. The V call is TRBV6-2 or TRBV6-3, the J call TRBJ2-5, with a possible D match to TRBD2 (5 bases). Trimming took 4 bases from V and 1 from J, leaving 22 bases between them. This CDR3 spans 18 amino acids. Germline CDR1 and CDR2: MNHEY and SVGEGT. CDR3 sequence reads: CASSSPLGREGSQETQYF. The CDR3 DNA reads TGTGCCAGCAGTTCCCCCCTTGGGCGAGAAGGGAGCCAAGAGACCCAGTACTTC.

The chain employs TRBV12-3 or TRBV12-4 and TRBJ1-6; 7 bases are shared with TRBD1. The CDR3 has 14 amino acids. With V trimmed by 3 bases and J by 9 bases, 5 bases remained unmatched. The CDR3 nucleotides are TGTGCCAGCAGTTTTAAGGGGGCTGGTTCACCCCTCCACTTT. Its protein product is CASSFKGAGSPLHF.

V gene TRBV9 combines with J gene TRBJ2-1; 7 bases line up with TRBD2. TRBJ2-7 explains the end of the DNA better; the J call may be wrong. CDR1 is SGDLS and CDR2 is YYNGEE in the germline V gene. CDR3 length: 16 amino acids. The CDR3 is CASSVAAGDSYNEQYF. The CDR3 nucleotides are TGTGCCAGCAGCGTAGCTGCGGGAGACTCCTACAATGAGCAGTACTTC.

This clonotype turned up a few times. This chain connects TRBV20-1 to TRBJ2-3; the match to TRBD2 covers 8 bases. In germline, CDR1 is DFQATT, CDR2 SNEGSKA (reference sequence). V trimming: 2 bases; J trimming: 0 bases; junction bases outside the gene matches: 10. The length of the CDR3 is 17 residues. The CDR3: CSARRGGGPPSTDTQYF. CDR3 coding DNA: TGCAGTGCTAGACGGGGCGGGGGGCCGCCAAGCACAGATACGCAGTATTTT.